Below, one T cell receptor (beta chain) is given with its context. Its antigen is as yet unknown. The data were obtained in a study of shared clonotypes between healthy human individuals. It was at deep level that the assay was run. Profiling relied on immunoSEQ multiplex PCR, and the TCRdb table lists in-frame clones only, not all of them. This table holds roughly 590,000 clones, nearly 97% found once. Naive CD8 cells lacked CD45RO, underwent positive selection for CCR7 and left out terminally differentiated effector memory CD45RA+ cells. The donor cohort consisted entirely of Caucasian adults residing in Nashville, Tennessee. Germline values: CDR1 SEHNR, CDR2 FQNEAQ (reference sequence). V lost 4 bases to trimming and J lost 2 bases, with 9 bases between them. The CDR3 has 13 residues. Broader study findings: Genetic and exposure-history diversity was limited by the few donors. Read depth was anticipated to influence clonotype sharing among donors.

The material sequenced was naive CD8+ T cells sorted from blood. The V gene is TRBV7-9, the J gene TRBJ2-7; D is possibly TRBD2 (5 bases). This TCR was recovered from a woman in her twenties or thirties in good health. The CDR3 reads CASSSETTYEQYF. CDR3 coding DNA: TGTGCCAGCAGCTCGGAGACTACCTACGAGCAGTACTTC.